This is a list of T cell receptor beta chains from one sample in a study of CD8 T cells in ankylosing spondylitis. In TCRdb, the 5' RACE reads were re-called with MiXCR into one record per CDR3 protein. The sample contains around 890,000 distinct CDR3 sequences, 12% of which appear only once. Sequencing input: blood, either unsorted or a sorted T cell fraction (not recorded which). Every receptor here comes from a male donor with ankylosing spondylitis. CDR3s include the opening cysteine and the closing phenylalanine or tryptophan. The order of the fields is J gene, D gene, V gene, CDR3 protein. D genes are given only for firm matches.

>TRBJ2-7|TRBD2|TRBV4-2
CASSHGGTYEQYF
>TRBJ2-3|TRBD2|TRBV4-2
CASSQEGGRAADTQYF
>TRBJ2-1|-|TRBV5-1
CASSLFGDDDYNEQFF
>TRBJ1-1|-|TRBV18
CASSPYTGPYTEAFF
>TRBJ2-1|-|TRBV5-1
CASSLAPEKYNEQFF
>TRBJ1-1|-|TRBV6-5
CASSYSMGYTEAFF
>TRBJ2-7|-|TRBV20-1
CSASNRSSGQYF
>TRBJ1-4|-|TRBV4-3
CASSQEMREDEKLFF
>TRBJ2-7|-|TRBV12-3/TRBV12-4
CASRGSGTYEQYF
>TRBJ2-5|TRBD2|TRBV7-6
CASSFGGDQETQYF
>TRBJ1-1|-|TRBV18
CASSQIRAQDTEAFF
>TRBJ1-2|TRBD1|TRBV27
CASSLFPMRTGDYGYTF
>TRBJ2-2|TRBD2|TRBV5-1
CASSPGTSGTGELFF
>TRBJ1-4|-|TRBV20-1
CSAMRPSDEKLFF
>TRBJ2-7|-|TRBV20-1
CSAGPRYEQYF
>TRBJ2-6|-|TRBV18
CASSPTRRSGANVLTF
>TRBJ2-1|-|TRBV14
CASSQMTAGYNEQFF
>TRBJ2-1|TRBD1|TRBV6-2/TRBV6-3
CASSYSWATGFPYNEQFF
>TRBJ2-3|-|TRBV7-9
CASSPHTSEDTQYF
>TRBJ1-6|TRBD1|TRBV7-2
CASTWGGDRNSPLHF
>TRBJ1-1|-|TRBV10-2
CATGGPVNTEAFF
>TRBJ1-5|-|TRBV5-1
CASSFASNQPQHF
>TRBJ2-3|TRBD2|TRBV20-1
CSARGTRPTTDTQYF
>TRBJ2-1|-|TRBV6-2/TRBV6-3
CASTKLSYNEQFF
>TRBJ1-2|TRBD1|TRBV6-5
CASSSTGVSYGYTF
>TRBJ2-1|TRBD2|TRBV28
CASSVLAGGIYNEQFF
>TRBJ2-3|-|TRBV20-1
CSARVRVLGTDTQYF
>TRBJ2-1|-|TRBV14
CASSLTINEQFF
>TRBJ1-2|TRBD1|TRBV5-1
CASSLGTGGKGYTF
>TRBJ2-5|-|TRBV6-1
CASSAPSRGLKTQYF
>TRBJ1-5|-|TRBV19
CASSIPGFSNQPQHF
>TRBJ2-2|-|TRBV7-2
CASSPRVGLTGELFF
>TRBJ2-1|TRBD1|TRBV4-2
CASSARDRQLSDEQFF
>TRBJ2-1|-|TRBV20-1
CSVGKARDYYNEQFF
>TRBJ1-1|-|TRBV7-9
CASRLIGDYTEAFF